This TCR beta chain was sequenced during a study of blood T cell repertoires in COVID-19. The CDR3 is 16 residues long. Trimming took 7 bases from V and 0 from J, leaving 19 bases between them. Germline-derived CDR1 and CDR2 are MNHEY and SMNVEV (reference sequence). Assay used: immunoSEQ multiplex PCR; TCRdb lists only in-frame clones, some missing. The sample includes 65,000 to 70,000 clones, roughly 79% seen only once; the top ten take around 47%. The V call is TRBV27, the J call TRBJ2-7; D perhaps matches TRBD1 (6 bases). This TCR was sampled from a human donor in a cohort sampled during active COVID-19. The sequenced sample was peripheral blood. The CDR3 sequence is CASTSRRDTSSYEQYF. CDR3 nucleotides: TGTGCCAGCACTTCCAGACGGGACACAAGCTCCTACGAGCAGTACTTC.